This TCR beta chain was sequenced in a study of radiation and T cells in renal cell carcinoma. The germline V gene has CDR1 SEHNR and CDR2 FQNEAQ (reference sequence). V lost 4 bases and J lost 6, with 12 bases in between. The CDR3 has 14 amino acids. Time point here: blood 2 weeks post-SBRT. Treatment noted: 15 Gy SBRT to primary tumor, nephrectomy 4 weeks later. TCRdb's table, derived via immunoSEQ multiplex PCR, lists solely in-frame clones and lacks some. The table records tens of thousands of clones, about 80% of them present only once. The V and J genes are TRBV7-9 and TRBJ1-4; the D gene is possibly TRBD1 (5 bases). This sequence originates from a woman aged 70-85 years with renal cell carcinoma. The material was blood, obtained from a patient whose treatment included radiotherapy and nephrectomy. The CDR3 here is CASSWGGVDEKLFF. The CDR3 DNA reads TGTGCCAGCAGCTGGGGAGGGGTCGATGAAAAACTGTTTTTT. The whole variable domain, filled in from reference TRBV7-9 and TRBJ1-4, reads DTGVSQNPRHKITKRGQNVTFRCDPISEHNRLYWYRQTLGQGPEFLTYFQNEAQLEKSRLLSDRFSAERPKGSFSTLEIQRTEQGDSAMYLCASSWGGVDEKLFFGSGTQLSVL.